Following are 29 T cell receptor beta chains from one sample sequenced in a study of blood T cell repertoires in COVID-19. Using immunoSEQ multiplex PCR, the repertoire was profiled, and TCRdb retains in-frame clones only, with some absent. The table lists about 290,000 clones, just under 90% of them singletons, with approximately 12% in the top ten. The specimen was peripheral blood. The receptors derive from a woman in her 30s with COVID-19, enrolled during active disease.

The V and J genes are TRBV7-2 and TRBJ2-7; possibly TRBD2 for D (7 bases). Per germline, CDR1 SGHTA and CDR2 FQGNSA. V lost 4 bases and J lost 0, with 19 bases in between. The CDR3 loop spans 17 amino acids. The CDR3 sequence is CASSSPRGGGHSYEQYF. The CDR3 DNA sequence: TGTGCCAGCAGCTCGCCCAGGGGCGGGGGCCACTCCTACGAGCAGTACTTC.

This chain links TRBV7-9 with TRBJ2-7; 7 bases are shared with TRBD1. Germline V gene data show CDR1 as SEHNR and CDR2 as FQNEAQ (reference sequence). V shed 6 bases, J shed 1 base, and the junction held 6 bases outside the gene matches. This CDR3 has 14 amino acids. In DNA, the CDR3 is TGTGCCAGCAGATCCGGGACAGCATCCTACGAGCAGTACTTC. Translation gives CASRSGTASYEQYF. The full variable domain, rest sourced from reference TRBV7-9 and TRBJ2-7, is DTGVSQNPRHKITKRGQNVTFRCDPISEHNRLYWYRQTLGQGPEFLTYFQNEAQLEKSRLLSDRFSAERPKGSFSTLEIQRTEQGDSAMYLCASRSGTASYEQYFGPGTRLTVT.

The chain couples TRBV11-2 to TRBJ2-7; 7 bases are shared with TRBD1. Looked up from germline, CDR1 is SGHAT and CDR2 is FQNNGV. V lost 1 base and J lost 4; bases outside the gene matches: 10. This CDR3 is 16 amino acids long. The CDR3 spells CASSLAQTGRKYEQYF. CDR3 DNA sequence: TGTGCCAGCAGCTTAGCCCAGACAGGGAGAAAATACGAGCAGTACTTC.

In its sample, this clone was seen a few times. Additional DNA sequences in this sample encode the identical CDR3. The chain uses TRBV3-1 (or the pseudogene TRBV3-2) and TRBJ1-5, with 7 bases identical to TRBD1. CDR1 and CDR2 (germline): LGHDT, YNNKEL (reference sequence). The CDR3 runs to 14 residues. Trimming cost V 5 bases and J 2 bases; bases outside gene matches: 3. The CDR3 sequence is CASSLTGGNQPQHF. In nucleotides, the CDR3 is TGTGCCAGCAGCTTAACAGGGGGCAATCAGCCCCAGCATTTT.

The DNA of the CDR3 is TGTGCCACCAGCGAAGCCGGGACTTTAACCGGGGAGCTGTTTTTT. Protein product: CATSEAGTLTGELFF. The V gene is TRBV15, the J gene TRBJ2-2, with D possibly matching TRBD2 (6 bases). The CDR3 covers 15 residues. With 5 bases removed from V and 5 bases from J, the gap between germline ends came to 15 bases. CDR1 is LNHNV, CDR2 YYDKDF, per germline (reference sequence).

V and J are TRBV18 and TRBJ1-3, with 7 bases matching TRBD1. Germline loops: CDR1 KGHSH, CDR2 LQKENI. This CDR3 is 17 amino acids long. J gave up 0 bases and V 2 bases, and 7 bases lay outside the gene matches. The CDR3 spells CASSPIKGDSSGNTIYF. In nucleotides, the CDR3 is TGTGCCAGCTCACCAATTAAGGGGGACAGCTCTGGAAACACCATATATTTT.

V is TRBV6-2 or TRBV6-3 and J is TRBJ2-7; TRBD2 aligns across 7 bases. The CDR3 has 14 residues. The germline gives CDR1 MNHEY, CDR2 SVGEGT. The junction had 3 bases not matched to a gene; V was cut back by 2 bases and J by 2 bases. The CDR3 nucleotides read TGTGCCAGCAGTTACATAGCGGGTCCCTACGAGCAGTACTTC. It is translated as CASSYIAGPYEQYF.

The chain couples TRBV5-1 to TRBJ1-1, with D uncertain. CDR1 and CDR2 (germline): SGHRS, YFSETQ. This CDR3 is built from 16 residues. The V and J ends lost 2 bases and 5 bases respectively, with 19 bases between them. CDR3 bases: TGCGCCAGCAGCTTAAGCGGGTGGCAGGCTGGGACTGAAGCTTTCTTT. Protein product: CASSLSGWQAGTEAFF.

V usage is TRBV18 and J usage is TRBJ1-2, with TRBD1 as a possible D gene (6 bases). With 3 bases removed from V and 3 bases from J, the gap between germline ends came to 14 bases. The CDR3 runs 15 residues. CDR1 is KGHSH and CDR2 is LQKENI in the germline V gene. The CDR3 DNA follows: TGTGCCAGCTCACCCGACAGGAGTTCTTACTATGGCTACACCTTC. Residues: CASSPDRSSYYGYTF.

Only a few counts were recorded for this clone. This sample also contains other DNA sequences that code for the same CDR3. V is TRBV4-2 and J is TRBJ2-1, with D possibly matching TRBD2 (6 bases). V was clipped by 0 bases and J by 3 bases, with 15 bases between them. The V gene's germline CDR1 is LGHNA and CDR2 YNFKEQ. The CDR3 is 17 residues long. The CDR3 nucleotides read TGTGCCAGCAGCCAAGACCTAGCCGGGAGTGGCTACAATGAGCAGTTCTTC. It is translated as CASSQDLAGSGYNEQFF.

This clone has more than one count but fewer than ten. The V gene is TRBV6-5, the J gene TRBJ1-5; no clear D. V lost 6 bases to trimming and J lost 11 bases, with 11 bases between them. This CDR3 spans 11 amino acids. CDR1 is MNHEY, CDR2 SVGAGI, per germline. The CDR3 protein is CASSTGGTQHF. CDR3 in DNA: TGTGCCAGCAGCACCGGCGGTACCCAGCATTTT.

This chain uses TRBV4-2 with TRBJ2-3, with 13 nucleotides matching TRBD2. This CDR3 is built from 16 residues. Germline V gives CDR1 LGHNA, CDR2 YNFKEQ. With V trimmed by 4 bases and J by 3 bases, 4 bases remained unmatched. For the CDR3, the DNA is TGTGCCAGCAGCCCACTAGCGGGGGGGCCAACAGATACGCAGTATTTT. Residues: CASSPLAGGPTDTQYF.

This clone was counted only a few times. This chain joins TRBV19 and TRBJ1-1; 10 positions agree with TRBD1. The CDR3 covers 13 residues. Per the germline V gene, CDR1 is LNHDA and CDR2 is SQIVND (reference sequence). Trimming took 3 bases from V and 6 from J; bases not matched to a gene: 1. This chain's CDR3 is CASSIGTGAEAFF. DNA for the CDR3: TGTGCCAGTAGTATCGGGACAGGGGCTGAAGCTTTCTTT.

The chain joins TRBV7-9 to TRBJ1-4; 7 bases agree with TRBD1. Germline lookup yields CDR1 SEHNR and CDR2 FQNEAQ (reference sequence). The CDR3 sequence is 16 residues long. V lost 1 base to trimming and J lost 1 base; unmatched junction nucleotides: 3. The CDR3: CASSLGAGGTNEKLFF. CDR3 DNA: TGTGCCAGCAGCTTAGGGGCAGGGGGAACTAATGAAAAACTGTTTTTT. Using reference TRBV7-9 and TRBJ1-4 for the parts outside the CDR3, the full variable domain is DTGVSQNPRHKITKRGQNVTFRCDPISEHNRLYWYRQTLGQGPEFLTYFQNEAQLEKSRLLSDRFSAERPKGSFSTLEIQRTEQGDSAMYLCASSLGAGGTNEKLFFGSGTQLSVL.

The V gene is TRBV2, the J gene TRBJ1-2, with a tentative D call TRBD1 (6 bases). Germline assignment: CDR1 SNHLY and CDR2 FYNNEI. V lost 6 bases and J lost 4, with 12 bases in between. This CDR3 spans 13 amino acids. The CDR3 here is CASRPTGLYGYTF. For the CDR3, the DNA is TGTGCCAGCAGGCCAACAGGGCTCTATGGCTACACCTTC.

This clone has just a few counts. The chain has TRBV4-1 and TRBJ2-2; 10 bases align to TRBD2. CDR1 is MGHRA and CDR2 is YSYEKL in the germline V gene. The trim removed 1 base at V and 2 bases at J, leaving 10 bases unmatched. This CDR3 has 19 residues. CDR3 nucleotides: TGCGCCAGCAGCCAAGGGGGTAGCGGGGGGCCGTCTAACACCGGGGAGCTGTTTTTT. Encoded protein: CASSQGGSGGPSNTGELFF.

The table lists this clone with a count of one. The rearrangement uses TRBV6-1 and TRBJ1-2; 8 bases fit TRBD1. This CDR3 spans 15 amino acids. The germline V gene encodes CDR1 MNHNS and CDR2 SASEGT. V was clipped by 1 base and J by 8 bases; unmatched bases: 9. The CDR3, as DNA: TGTGCCAGCAGTGAAGGGAGACAGGGGTCGCGAGGCTACACCTTC. The encoded protein is CASSEGRQGSRGYTF.

The rearrangement uses TRBV10-1 and TRBJ1-2, with D uncertain. Germline-derived CDR1 and CDR2 are WNHNN and SYGVQD (reference sequence). V shed 3 bases and J shed 4 bases, with 6 bases lying between them. The CDR3 totals 12 residues. The CDR3 region has the DNA TGCGCCAGCAGTGAAAACAGCTATGGCTACACCTTC. Its protein is CASSENSYGYTF.

The chain employs TRBV18 and TRBJ1-5; D unresolved. Between the trimmed V and J ends, which lost 4 bases and 1 base, there was a span of 8 bases. Germline lookup yields CDR1 KGHSH and CDR2 LQKENI. The CDR3 contains 14 residues. CDR3 amino acids: CASSRASSNQPQHF. The CDR3 DNA sequence: TGTGCCAGCTCACGGGCCTCCAGCAATCAGCCCCAGCATTTT.

This chain links TRBV13 with TRBJ2-6; D is unresolved. Looked up from germline, CDR1 is PRHDT and CDR2 is FYEKMQ (reference sequence). The CDR3 covers 16 residues. Deletions cut 2 bases from V and 2 bases from J, with 10 bases between. CDR3 loop: CASSLRGVPGANVLTF. In nucleotides, the CDR3 is TGTGCCAGCAGCTTAAGAGGAGTACCTGGGGCCAACGTCCTGACTTTC.

The rearrangement links TRBV18 to TRBJ1-4; a possible D gene is TRBD1 (5 bases). V shed 8 bases and J shed 0 bases, with 13 bases lying between them. This CDR3 has 15 amino acids. Germline V gene lookup returns CDR1 KGHSH and CDR2 LQKENI. CDR3 sequence: CASALLQATNEKLFF. The CDR3 DNA follows: TGTGCCAGCGCGCTTCTACAGGCAACTAATGAAAAACTGTTTTTT.

This chain joins TRBV5-1 and TRBJ1-1, with a weak D call TRBD1 (6 bases). This CDR3 region has 12 residues. CDR1 and CDR2 (germline): SGHRS, YFSETQ. V lost 2 bases, J lost 8 bases, and 10 bases lay in between. CDR3 in DNA: TGCGCCAGCAGCTTCCAAGGACAGGAAGCTTTCTTT. Translating it yields CASSFQGQEAFF.

The V and J genes are TRBV5-1 and TRBJ1-1, with 7 bases aligning to TRBD1. V lost 0 bases, J lost 3 bases, and 2 bases stayed unmatched. CDR3 length: 14 amino acids. CDR1 SGHRS and CDR2 YFSETQ come from the germline V gene. Here the CDR3 reads CASSLGGGYTEAFF. DNA for the CDR3: TGCGCCAGCAGCTTGGGAGGGGGCTACACTGAAGCTTTCTTT. The entire variable domain, with the rest obtained from reference TRBV5-1 and TRBJ1-1, is as follows: KAGVTQTPRYLIKTRGQQVTLSCSPISGHRSVSWYQQTPGQGLQFLFEYFSETQRNKGNFPGRFSGRQFSNSRSEMNVSTLELGDSALYLCASSLGGGYTEAFFGQGTRLTVV.

V and J are TRBV10-2 and TRBJ2-7, with a possible D match to TRBD2 (5 bases). The V gene's germline CDR1 is WSHSY and CDR2 SAAADI. Deletions cut 3 bases from V and 4 bases from J, with 10 bases between. The CDR3 is 13 amino acids. The CDR3 loop reads CASSEGGAYEQYF. The CDR3 bases are TGCGCCAGCAGTGAAGGAGGTGCGTACGAGCAGTACTTC.

This rearrangement joins TRBV27 to TRBJ1-2; no clear D gene. This CDR3 is built from 16 residues. V lost 5 bases and J lost 6, with 22 bases in between. Germline-derived CDR1 and CDR2 are MNHEY and SMNVEV (reference sequence). CDR3 in DNA: TGTGCCAGCAGTCCCCACGAAGAGAAGCGACTGAATGGCTACACCTTC. It is translated as CASSPHEEKRLNGYTF.

This rearrangement joins TRBV5-1 to TRBJ1-2; D perhaps matches TRBD1 (6 bases). The CDR3 has 15 residues. Trimming removed 1 base from V and 8 bases from J, with 18 bases in between. Germline V gene sequence: CDR1 SGHRS, CDR2 YFSETQ. CDR3 loop: CASSLRARGSWGYTF. For the CDR3, the DNA is TGCGCCAGCAGCTTGAGGGCCAGGGGCTCGTGGGGCTACACCTTC. Supplemented by reference TRBV5-1 and TRBJ1-2, the full variable domain reads KAGVTQTPRYLIKTRGQQVTLSCSPISGHRSVSWYQQTPGQGLQFLFEYFSETQRNKGNFPGRFSGRQFSNSRSEMNVSTLELGDSALYLCASSLRARGSWGYTFGSGTRLTVV.

This clone was found once. V gene TRBV6-5 combines with J gene TRBJ1-5; D remains unclear. This CDR3 is 12 amino acids long. The germline V gene has CDR1 MNHEY and CDR2 SVGAGI. The V end lost 4 bases, the J end lost 6 bases, and 7 bases lay between the germline ends. In DNA form, the CDR3 reads TGTGCCAGCAGTTCTACTGGTCAGCCCCAGCATTTT. Translating it yields CASSSTGQPQHF.

CDR3 region: CASSRQGYFGGSNYGYTF. The CDR3 DNA is TGTGCCAGCAGTCGACAGGGATACTTCGGGGGATCTAACTATGGCTACACCTTC. V usage is TRBV7-9 and J usage is TRBJ1-2; 7 bases are shared with TRBD1. V was pared by 6 bases and J by 0 bases, with 16 bases of the junction left unmatched. CDR3 size: 18 residues. Germline CDR1 reads SEHNR; CDR2 reads FQNEAQ (reference sequence).

The CDR3 nucleotides are TGCGCCAGCAGCCACCACCCCCTTGGACTAGCGGGGGAGGGGAGGACCAAAAACATTCAGTACTTC. It encodes CASSHHPLGLAGEGRTKNIQYF. The chain has TRBV4-1 and TRBJ2-4; 13 nucleotides align to TRBD2. Trimming at V came to 3 bases and at J to 2 bases, leaving 19 bases not matched to a gene. CDR3 length: 22 residues. The germline V gene encodes CDR1 MGHRA and CDR2 YSYEKL.